This passage covers 3 T cell receptor beta chains from one sample sequenced in a study of shared clonotypes between healthy human individuals. Method: immunoSEQ multiplex PCR; TCRdb's copy keeps in-frame clones and lacks some. The sample carries 2 million to 2.5 million clones, approximately 90% recorded once. The sequencing input was naive CD4+ T cells from PBMCs. Documented subset: CD45RA+ positively selected. These receptors were collected from a man aged 18 to 35 in good health. Some clones in this sample may be carry-over from other donors' samples.

CDR3 nucleotides: TGTGCCAGCAGCCAGTGGGAGGTTTGGAATCAGCCCCAGCATTTT. It is translated as CASSQWEVWNQPQHF. The gene calls are TRBV14 and TRBJ1-5; D uncertain. From germline, CDR1 is SGHDN and CDR2 FVKESK. Trimming shortened V by 3 bases and J by 4 bases, and 13 bases separated the two germline ends. The CDR3 loop spans 15 amino acids.

Comment on this clone: Other nucleotide sequences from this sample produce the same CDR3. The V call is TRBV6-5, the J call TRBJ1-5; the match to TRBD1 covers 8 bases. After removal of 5 bases from V and 4 bases from J, the junction contained 7 bases not matched to a gene. This CDR3 region has 15 residues. Germline V gene lookup returns CDR1 MNHEY and CDR2 SVGAGI. CDR3 loop: CASSRDRGYNQPQHF. The CDR3 nucleotides are TGTGCCAGCAGTCGCGACAGGGGTTATAATCAGCCCCAGCATTTT.

This chain joins TRBV7-3 and TRBJ2-1; no clear D. The V gene's germline CDR1 is SGHTA and CDR2 FQGTGA. V lost 2 bases and J 4 bases, leaving 15 bases between the germline ends. The CDR3 extends over 16 amino acids. As DNA, the CDR3 is TGTGCCAGCAGCTTAGAAGCCTTTTTCGTTTACAATGAGCAGTTCTTC. Amino acids: CASSLEAFFVYNEQFF.